A selection of T cell receptor beta chains follows, all from one sample in a study of regulatory T cells in long-lasting Graves disease. TCRdb independently ran MiXCR on the multiplex PCR reads; one entry per CDR3 protein. Among about 440,000 distinct CDR3 sequences, 15% were seen once, and the ten largest hold over 15%. These data are also associated with another study on T cells in Graves' hyperthyroidism and ophthalmopathy.

Specimen: peripheral blood mononuclear cells (PBMCs), collected at new diagnosis, from a patient treated with antithyroid drugs. These receptors were obtained from a woman in her twenties or thirties with Graves disease. The conserved cysteine and the conserved F or W are not part of the CDR3 here.

>TRBJ1-5|TRBV18
ASSDGGVGQPQH
>TRBJ1-2|TRBV20-1
SASRQAYGYT
>TRBJ1-1|TRBV5-4
ASTQQGVVLNTEAF
>TRBJ2-2|TRBV19
ATLKAGVLSGELF
>TRBJ2-2|TRBV2
ASGTSGYSGELF
>TRBJ2-1|TRBV5-1
ASSLAGQEQF
>TRBJ1-2|TRBV20-1
SATLRDRFGGYT
>TRBJ1-5|TRBV30
AWSVRGNQPQH
>TRBJ1-5|TRBV6-1
ASSELVVIHQPQH
>TRBJ1-2|TRBV7-2
ASSLGPGTNYGYT
>TRBJ1-1|TRBV20-1
SLRPGDTEAF
>TRBJ1-5|TRBV20-1
SARDSINQPQH
>TRBJ1-5|TRBV3-1
ASGGQGNQPQH
>TRBJ2-2|TRBV10-3
AISDGDTNTGELF
>TRBJ2-1|TRBV7-9
ASSLRAGLAGVSNEQF
>TRBJ2-7|TRBV20-1
SAREEGAYEQY
>TRBJ2-7|TRBV2
ASSEGRGYSYEQY
>TRBJ1-1|TRBV24-1
ATITLRWGNTEAF
>.|TRBV5-1
ASSSGGAPQETQF
>TRBJ2-3|TRBV11-3
ASSPEGLGTDTQY
>TRBJ2-7|TRBV27
ASSSKGTSGSYEQY
>TRBJ1-5|TRBV12-3/TRBV12-4
ASSLMQGSDQPQH
>TRBJ1-2|TRBV9
ASSVNYGYT
>TRBJ1-1|TRBV15
ATSSTPTGPSTEAF
>TRBJ1-1|TRBV10-3
AISDESWGMNTEAF
>TRBJ2-7|TRBV24-1
ATSDGRDTTYEQY
>TRBJ2-7|TRBV20-1
SAPGLAGGWYEQY
>TRBJ2-1|TRBV5-1
ASSTGPAPGYEQF
>TRBJ2-7|TRBV12-3/TRBV12-4
ASSSGLAAY
>TRBJ2-1|TRBV12-3/TRBV12-4
ASRPPGLDNEQF
>TRBJ1-4|TRBV9
ASSVDPPGGTNEKLF
>TRBJ2-1|TRBV30
AWTPPAGGSNEQF
>TRBJ1-5|TRBV9
ASSVGEGQPQH
>TRBJ2-7|TRBV20-1
SARAGVLNEQY
>TRBJ1-5|TRBV15
ATSRDQGAGQPQH